Given below is one TCR beta chain in context. The target of this receptor is not known. No much larger clone is present one base from it, and per-base qualities are unavailable. The sample comes from a study of monozygotic twins with cystic fibrosis (dated by TCRdb to the early 2020s). Regarding the complete study: About 3 micrograms of fragmented DNA went through roughly 15 PCR cycles to produce barcoded libraries. Data for three of the twin pairs had been reported previously in another context. Ten female and six male twin pairs, aged about 2.0 to 36.4 years (median about 9 years) and mostly children and adolescents, were included in the cohort. TCR beta repertoires were compared within and between 16 monozygotic twin pairs with cystic fibrosis so that genetic influence on V and J gene usage could be assessed. Twins were ranked among over a thousand cohort participants for weight-for-height and FEVPerc (FEV1 disease centile) on the day of blood sampling. Findings and caveats that apply to the study as a whole: Nucleotide-identical clonotype sharing was significantly higher within monozygotic CF twin pairs than between unrelated CF individuals (P = 0.000026, Mann-Whitney). In 13 of 16 pairs, V gene usage most closely resembled the co-twin's, and the same held for J usage in 8 of 16 pairs, a pattern suggesting genetic constraints. The cohort was small, and no association was found between shared CDR3 numbers and age, concordance or disease severity. Simpson clonality was generally low (median about 0.0095), suggesting a naive-dominated repertoire, with higher clonality in the most severely affected patients.

The germline ends are 9 bases apart after V is trimmed by 3 bases and J by 1 base. The germline V gene yields SGDLS for CDR1 and YYNGEE for CDR2. The CDR3 measures 14 amino acids from cysteine to phenylalanine. The retained sequence is limited to the CDR3, 42 bases, with the frame set at the first base. TCR beta CDR3 regions were amplified by multiplex PCR with the immunoSEQ immune profiling system according to the manufacturer's instructions. Sequencing was performed on an Illumina NextSeq system. The original methods were these. Sequence data were processed on the immunoSEQ Analyzer platform, and clonality was computed as the square root of Simpson's index of productive rearrangements. Jensen-Shannon distance served as the measure of similarity in V and J usage, while OLGA was used to compute CDR3 generation probabilities. The immuneACCESS database (August 2020) and VDJdb (December 2020) were searched for shared CDR3 sequences. TCRdb's version of the immuneACCESS table is confined to in-frame rearrangements and falls short of the full clone set. An unresolved V gene accounts for under half of the shortfall where checked; the remainder is of unknown origin. V, J and clone size reflect that table, while D and trimming were determined from the DNA. Within this sample are around 21,000 clones, with around 87% of them counted one time only. The ten largest clonotypes hold 1% to 1.5% of the sample.

The twin pairs came from the European Cystic Fibrosis Twin and Sibling Study Cohort, which recruited patients from more than 150 CF clinics across 14 European countries. Zygosity and CFTR genotype were verified in-house, with zygosity tested by multiplex PCR of nine short tandem repeat loci. Peripheral blood was sampled from each twin, and clinical parameters were recorded on the day of blood sampling. Phenol/chloroform extraction was used to isolate genomic DNA from peripheral blood cells, and the DNA was then kept in TE buffer at 4 degrees C. Sequencing was done on a sample of blood. The clonotype originates from a woman aged 25 to 39 with cystic fibrosis. Recombination linked TRBV9 to TRBJ2-3; TRBD1 could be the D gene, as 5 bases match. The DNA sequence reads TGTGCCAGCAGCGCCGGACAAGGCACAGATACGCAGTATTTT. This translates into CASSAGQGTDTQYF.